Below, 6 T cell receptor beta chains from the same sample are listed, as sequenced in a study of neurological immune-mediated disorders. Time point noted: technical triplicate 3. TCRdb re-called the 5' RACE reads through MiXCR, storing one row per CDR3 protein. The table lists approximately 40,000 distinct CDR3 sequences, 20% to 25% of them singletons. The specimen was PBMCs. The receptors were gathered from a man in his fifties or sixties with HTLV-1-associated myelopathy (HAM/TSP).

At least ten counts were recorded for this clonotype. The chain uses TRBV10-3 and TRBJ2-7; the match to TRBD1 covers 9 bases. The V segment lost 6 bases and the J segment 5 bases; nucleotides outside the gene matches: 5. The CDR3 consists of 13 residues. Germline V gene data show CDR1 as ENHRY and CDR2 as SYGVKD. The DNA for the CDR3 is TGTGCCATCAGCCGGGACAGGGAGCACGAGCAGTACTTC. This sequence encodes CAISRDREHEQYF.

This clonotype was detected many times. The chain couples TRBV12-3 or TRBV12-4 to TRBJ2-1, with 8 bases identical to TRBD2. The CDR3 consists of 13 residues. J gave up 6 bases and V 7 bases, and 5 bases lay outside the gene matches. CDR3: CASTPGTSNEQFF. The CDR3 nucleotides are TGTGCCAGCACCCCCGGGACTAGCAATGAGCAGTTCTTC.

This clonotype was found a few times. CDR3 DNA sequence: TGCAGTGCTAGAAGGGGAGTGGGCACTGAAGCTTTCTTT. Residues: CSARRGVGTEAFF. V is TRBV20-1 and J is TRBJ1-1; tentative D call: TRBD1 (5 bases). Trimming took off 2 bases at V and 4 bases at J, with 11 bases between the two ends. CDR3 length: 13 amino acids. The germline gives CDR1 DFQATT, CDR2 SNEGSKA (reference sequence).

This clonotype was counted at least ten times. The chain couples TRBV5-1 to TRBJ2-3; D is perhaps TRBD2 (5 bases). CDR1 SGHRS and CDR2 YFSETQ come from the germline V gene. The CDR3 has 14 amino acids. Trimming shortened V by 4 bases and J by 3 bases, and 12 bases separated the two germline ends. Here the CDR3 reads CASSPDSLTDTQYF. CDR3 bases: TGCGCCAGCAGCCCGGACTCACTAACAGATACGCAGTATTTT.

This clonotype occurred many times. The chain carries TRBV6-5 and TRBJ2-7, with a possible D match to TRBD1 (5 bases). Trimming pared 2 bases from V and 2 bases from J, leaving 22 bases between. The CDR3 loop spans 18 amino acids. From germline, CDR1 is MNHEY and CDR2 SVGAGI. CDR3 nucleotides: TGTGCCAGCAGTTACCCTTTGAAAACAGGAATAGGGACCTACGAGCAGTACTTC. Translated, it gives CASSYPLKTGIGTYEQYF.

This clonotype was seen many times. J is TRBJ2-1 and V is TRBV12-3 or TRBV12-4; 7 nucleotides agree with TRBD2. The CDR3 covers 15 residues. Unmatched junction bases numbered 2, after V lost 1 base and J lost 2 bases. This CDR3 is CASSLVAGPYNEQFF. DNA of the CDR3: TGTGCCAGCAGTTTAGTAGCGGGTCCCTACAATGAGCAGTTCTTC.